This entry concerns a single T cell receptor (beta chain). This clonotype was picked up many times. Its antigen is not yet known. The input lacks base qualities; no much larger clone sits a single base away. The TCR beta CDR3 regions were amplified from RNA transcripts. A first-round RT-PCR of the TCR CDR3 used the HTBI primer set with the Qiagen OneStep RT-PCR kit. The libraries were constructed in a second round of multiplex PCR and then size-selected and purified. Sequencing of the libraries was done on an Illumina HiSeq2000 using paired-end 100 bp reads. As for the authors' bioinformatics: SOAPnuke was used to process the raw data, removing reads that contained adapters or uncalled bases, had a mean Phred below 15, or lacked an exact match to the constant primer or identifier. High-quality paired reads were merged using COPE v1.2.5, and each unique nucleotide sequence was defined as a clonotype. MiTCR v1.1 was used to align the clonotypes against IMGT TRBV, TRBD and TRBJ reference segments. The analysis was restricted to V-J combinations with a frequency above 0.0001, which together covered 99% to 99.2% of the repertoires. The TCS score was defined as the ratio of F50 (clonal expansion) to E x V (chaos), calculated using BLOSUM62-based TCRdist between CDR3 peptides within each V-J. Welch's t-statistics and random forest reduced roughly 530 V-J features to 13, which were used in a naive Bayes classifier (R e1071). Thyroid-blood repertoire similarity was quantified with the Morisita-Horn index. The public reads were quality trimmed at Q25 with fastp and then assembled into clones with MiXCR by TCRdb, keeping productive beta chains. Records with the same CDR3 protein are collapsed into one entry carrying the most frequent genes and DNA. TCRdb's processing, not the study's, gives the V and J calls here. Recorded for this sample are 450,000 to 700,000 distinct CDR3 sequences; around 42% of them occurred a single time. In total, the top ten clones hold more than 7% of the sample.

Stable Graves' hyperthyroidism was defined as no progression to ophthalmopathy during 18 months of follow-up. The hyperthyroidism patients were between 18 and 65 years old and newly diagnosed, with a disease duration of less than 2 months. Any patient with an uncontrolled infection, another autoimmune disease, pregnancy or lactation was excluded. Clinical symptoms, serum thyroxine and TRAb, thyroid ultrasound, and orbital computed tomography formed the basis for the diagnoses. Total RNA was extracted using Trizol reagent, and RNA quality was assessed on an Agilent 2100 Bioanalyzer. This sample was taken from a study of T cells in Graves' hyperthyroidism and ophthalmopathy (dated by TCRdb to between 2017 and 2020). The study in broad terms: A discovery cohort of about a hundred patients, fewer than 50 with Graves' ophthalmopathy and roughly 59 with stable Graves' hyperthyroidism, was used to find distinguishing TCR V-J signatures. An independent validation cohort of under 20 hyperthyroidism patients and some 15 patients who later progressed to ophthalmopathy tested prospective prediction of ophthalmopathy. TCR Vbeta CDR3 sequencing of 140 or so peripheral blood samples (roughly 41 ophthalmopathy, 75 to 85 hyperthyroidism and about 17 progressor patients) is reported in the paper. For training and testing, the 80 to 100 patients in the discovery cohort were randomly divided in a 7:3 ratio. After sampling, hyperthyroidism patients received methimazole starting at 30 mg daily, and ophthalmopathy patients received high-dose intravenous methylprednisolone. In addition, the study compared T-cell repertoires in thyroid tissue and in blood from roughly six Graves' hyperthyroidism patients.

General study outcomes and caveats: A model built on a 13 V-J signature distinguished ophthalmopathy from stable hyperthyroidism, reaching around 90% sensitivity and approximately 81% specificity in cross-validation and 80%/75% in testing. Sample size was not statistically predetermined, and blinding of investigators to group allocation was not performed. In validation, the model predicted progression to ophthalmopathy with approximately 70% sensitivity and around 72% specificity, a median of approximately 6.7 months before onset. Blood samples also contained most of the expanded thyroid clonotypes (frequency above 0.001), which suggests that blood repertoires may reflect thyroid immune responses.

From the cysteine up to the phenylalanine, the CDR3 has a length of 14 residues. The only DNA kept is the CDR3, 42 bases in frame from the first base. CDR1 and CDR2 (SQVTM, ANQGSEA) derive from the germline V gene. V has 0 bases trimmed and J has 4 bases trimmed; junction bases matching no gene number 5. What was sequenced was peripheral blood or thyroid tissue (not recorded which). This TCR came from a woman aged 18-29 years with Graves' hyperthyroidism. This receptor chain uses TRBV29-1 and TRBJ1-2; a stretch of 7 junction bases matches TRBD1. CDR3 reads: CSVEDPDRSYGYTF. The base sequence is TGCAGCGTTGAAGACCCGGACAGGAGCTATGGCTACACCTTC.